The rows below give T cell receptor beta chains drawn from one sample of a study of blood T cell repertoires in COVID-19. Method: immunoSEQ multiplex PCR; TCRdb's copy keeps in-frame clones and lacks some. The sample contains about 220,000 clones, 80% to 90% of which appear only once. The sequenced sample was peripheral blood. All receptors come from a woman aged 55 to 70 who had recovered from COVID-19. Each CDR3 is given with its conserved first and last residue. The D gene is left open where the match is weak. Only part of the rows carry a size: once, few, many, or a class if the clone is expanded.

.,TRBV6-2/TRBV6-3,TRBJ2-3,few,TGTGCCAGCAGTCCAAGAGTTTACACAGATACGCAGTATTTT,CASSPRVYTDTQYF
.,TRBV27,TRBJ2-2,.,TGTGCCAGCAGTTTATGGGCTACCGGGGAGCTGTTTTTT,CASSLWATGELFF
TRBD2,TRBV12-3/TRBV12-4,TRBJ2-1,.,TGTGCCAGCAGGGGACTAGTTGGCGGTGAGCAGTTCTTC,CASRGLVGGEQFF
.,TRBV11-2,TRBJ1-3,.,TGTGCCAGCAGCTTAACAGGGAATAGGGCTGGAAACACCATATATTTT,CASSLTGNRAGNTIYF
TRBD2,TRBV27,TRBJ2-1,.,TGTGCCAGCAGTTTAAGTCTAGCGGGGTTGGGGTATGAGCAGTTCTTC,CASSLSLAGLGYEQFF
TRBD1,TRBV5-1,TRBJ1-1,.,TGCGCCAGCAGCCTCGGGGGACAGGGTGTCACTGAAGCTTTCTTT,CASSLGGQGVTEAFF
.,TRBV7-3,TRBJ2-7,once,TGTGCCAGCAGCTTAGGGTCAGGGCCTTCCTACGAGCAGTACTTC,CASSLGSGPSYEQYF
TRBD1,TRBV7-8,TRBJ2-7,.,TGTGCCAGCAGTTTAACGGGTACAGGGGGCTTGTACGAGCAGTACTTC,CASSLTGTGGLYEQYF
.,TRBV14,TRBJ2-2,.,TGTGCCAGCAGCCCGCTAAACACCGGGGAGCTGTTTTTT,CASSPLNTGELFF
TRBD1,TRBV28,TRBJ1-4,.,TGTGCCAGCCGCAAGGACAGGTTTTATGAAAAACTGTTTTTT,CASRKDRFYEKLFF
.,TRBV24-1,TRBJ2-7,.,TGTGCCACCAGTGACAGACACCCACCCTACGAGCAGTACTTC,CATSDRHPPYEQYF
TRBD1,TRBV18,TRBJ2-7,few,TGTGCCAGCTCACCCCTAGGGACAGGGGTGTCCTACGAGCAGTACTTC,CASSPLGTGVSYEQYF
TRBD2,TRBV18,TRBJ2-7,.,TGTGCCAGCTCCCCTGGACTAGCGGGGGCTACCTACGAGCAGTACTTC,CASSPGLAGATYEQYF
TRBD1,TRBV6-5,TRBJ1-1,.,TGTGCCAGCAGTCAGGACAGGGCTCGCACTGAAGCTTTCTTT,CASSQDRARTEAFF
.,TRBV3-1/TRBV3-2,TRBJ2-7,many,TGTGCCAGCAGCCAAGAGGGGGCACCTTTCTACGAGCAGTACTTC,CASSQEGAPFYEQYF
.,TRBV6-4,TRBJ1-2,.,TGTGCCAGCAGTGAATCGGCCTGGGAGGGCTACACCTTC,CASSESAWEGYTF
.,TRBV5-1,TRBJ1-6,.,TGCGCCAGCAGCTTGGTGCCCGGACAAACTAATTCACCCCTCCACTTT,CASSLVPGQTNSPLHF
.,TRBV7-9,TRBJ1-3,few,TGTGCCACCGATACCCAGGGAAACACCATATATTTT,CATDTQGNTIYF
TRBD2,TRBV11-3,TRBJ2-5,.,TGTGCCAGCAGCTTCGGAGCGGGGGACCAAGAGACCCAGTACTTC,CASSFGAGDQETQYF
TRBD2,TRBV5-1,TRBJ2-4,.,TGCGCCAGCAGCTTGGCCAAGCCTAGCGGTTTGGACATTCAGTACTTC,CASSLAKPSGLDIQYF
TRBD1,TRBV19,TRBJ1-2,.,TGTGCCAGTAGTTCCCAAGACAGGGAAAATCTCGGTGGCTACACCTTC,CASSSQDRENLGGYTF
.,TRBV30,TRBJ1-1,few,TGTGCCTGGAGTCCCGGGGGTCTTAAGGCTTTCTTT,CAWSPGGLKAFF
.,TRBV7-2,TRBJ2-2,.,TGTGCCAGCAGACTACTAGTTGGCGGGGAGCTGTTTTTT,CASRLLVGGELFF
.,TRBV11-2,TRBJ2-3,.,TGTGCCAGCAGCTTAGTCTATGCGGGGTCTACAGATACGCAGTATTTT,CASSLVYAGSTDTQYF
.,TRBV2,TRBJ2-5,few,TGTGCCAGCAGACCCAAAGGGGCAGGGCCTCAAGAGACCCAGTACTTC,CASRPKGAGPQETQYF
.,TRBV6-2/TRBV6-3,TRBJ1-1,.,TGTGCCAGCAGTTTGCGGGACGGCACTGAAGCTTTCTTT,CASSLRDGTEAFF
.,TRBV5-6,TRBJ2-1,.,TGTGCCAGCAGCATACCTAGTGGGGGCTCCGAGCAGTTCTTC,CASSIPSGGSEQFF
TRBD1,TRBV27,TRBJ1-5,few,TGTGCCAGCAGTTCCTACCAGGGGGGTGGCGATCAGCCCCAGCATTTT,CASSSYQGGGDQPQHF
.,TRBV11-3,TRBJ2-7,.,TGTGCCAGCAGCTCCACAGGGCACCAGTACTTC,CASSSTGHQYF
TRBD2,TRBV5-1,TRBJ2-5,few,TGCGCCAGCAGCTGGAGACTAGCGGGGGACCAAGAGACCCAGTACTTC,CASSWRLAGDQETQYF
TRBD1,TRBV7-9,TRBJ1-2,.,TGTGCCAGCAGCATAGACAGGGGAAGACGAAACTATGGCTACACCTTC,CASSIDRGRRNYGYTF
.,TRBV18,TRBJ1-1,few,TGTGCCAGCTCACCACTCTCCAGACAAATGAACACTGAAGCTTTCTTT,CASSPLSRQMNTEAFF
TRBD2,TRBV5-4,TRBJ2-3,.,TGTGCCAGCAGCTTGGCACTAGCGGGGGGCACAGATACGCAGTATTTT,CASSLALAGGTDTQYF
TRBD2,TRBV5-4,TRBJ2-3,.,TGTGCCAGCAGCCCCCGGGGGGAGAGCACAGATACGCAGTATTTT,CASSPRGESTDTQYF
.,TRBV5-4,TRBJ1-1,.,TGTGCCAGCAGCTTTGGCAGGAACACTGAAGCTTTCTTT,CASSFGRNTEAFF
TRBD1,TRBV7-8,TRBJ2-7,.,TGTGCCAGCAGCTTCCTAGATCGACAGGGCTACGAGCAGTACTTC,CASSFLDRQGYEQYF
.,TRBV2,TRBJ1-2,.,TGTGCCAGCAACCCGGACGGGAGCCGAAGAAATGGCTACACCTTC,CASNPDGSRRNGYTF
.,TRBV5-5,TRBJ1-2,.,TGTGCCAGCAGCTTGTCACGAGAAGGCTACACCTTC,CASSLSREGYTF
.,TRBV6-5,TRBJ1-2,.,TGTGCCAGCAGTTATGGGCAGGGCCTTAACTATGGCTACACCTTC,CASSYGQGLNYGYTF
TRBD1,TRBV27,TRBJ2-3,.,TGTGCCGGCAGTCCCGACAGGGGATGGGGCACAGATACGCAGTATTTT,CAGSPDRGWGTDTQYF
.,TRBV5-5,TRBJ1-2,once,TGTGCCAGCAGCTTCGACGGGAGCTATGGCTACACCTTC,CASSFDGSYGYTF
.,TRBV12-3/TRBV12-4,TRBJ2-3,.,TGTGCCAATAGCGGAAGCCACACAGATACGCAGTATTTT,CANSGSHTDTQYF
.,TRBV5-6,TRBJ2-7,.,TGTGCCAGCAGCGGGGGCGCTTACCAAGAGCAGTACTTC,CASSGGAYQEQYF
.,TRBV6-6,TRBJ2-7,.,TGTGCCAGCAGTCACGGACAGCTTACCTACGAGCAGTACTTC,CASSHGQLTYEQYF
.,TRBV11-3,TRBJ2-1,.,TGTGCCAGCAGCTCGGGAGAGGGGTTCTACAATGAGCAGTTCTTC,CASSSGEGFYNEQFF
.,TRBV19,TRBJ1-3,.,TGTGCCAGTAGTATGGGCTCCCGAAACACCATATATTTT,CASSMGSRNTIYF
TRBD1,TRBV11-1,TRBJ2-7,.,TGTGCCAGCTCGAAACAGGGGTATGTCAACGAGCAGTACTTC,CASSKQGYVNEQYF
.,TRBV9,TRBJ2-7,few,TGTGCCAGCAGCCTAGAGGCCTTCCAGGGGGAGCAGTACTTC,CASSLEAFQGEQYF
TRBD2,TRBV2,TRBJ2-7,.,TGTGCCAGCAGTTCACATAGCGGGGCCTCCTACGAGCAGTACTTC,CASSSHSGASYEQYF
.,TRBV27,TRBJ1-5,.,TGTGCCAGCAGTTACGGGAGGAGCCAGCCCCAGCATTTT,CASSYGRSQPQHF